The following is a T cell receptor beta chain sequence with its context. The method was immunoSEQ multiplex PCR; TCRdb's version includes in-frame clones alone and lacks a portion of them. The table includes about 80,000 clones, more than 80% detected once. The sample is drawn from a study of OX40 agonist ivuxolimab in advanced cancers. The sequence was collected from an adult with an advanced solid tumor such as melanoma, head and neck, liver or kidney cancer. The sequencing used CD4+ or CD8+ T cells sorted from blood, collected in a trial of the OX40 agonist ivuxolimab.

This CDR3 is CASSLSSGRATDTQYF. As DNA, the CDR3 is TGTGCCAGCAGTTTGAGTAGCGGGAGGGCGACAGATACGCAGTATTTT. The chain links TRBV28 to TRBJ2-3, with TRBD2 identical over 11 bases. The V segment lost 3 bases and the J segment 3 bases; nucleotides outside the gene matches: 5. The CDR3 spans 16 residues. Germline lookup yields CDR1 MDHEN and CDR2 SYDVKM.